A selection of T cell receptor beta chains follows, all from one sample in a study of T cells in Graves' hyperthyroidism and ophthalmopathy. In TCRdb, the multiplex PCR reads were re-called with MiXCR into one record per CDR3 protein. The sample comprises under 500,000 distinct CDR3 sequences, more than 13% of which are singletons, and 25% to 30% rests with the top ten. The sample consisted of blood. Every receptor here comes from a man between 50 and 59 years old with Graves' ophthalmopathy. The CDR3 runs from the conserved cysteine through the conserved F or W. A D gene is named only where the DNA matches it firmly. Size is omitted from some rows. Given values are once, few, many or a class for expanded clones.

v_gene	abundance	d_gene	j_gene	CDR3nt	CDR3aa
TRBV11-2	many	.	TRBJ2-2	TGTGCCAGCAACGAGCAGGGGCGTAACGGGGAGCTGTTTTTT	CASNEQGRNGELFF
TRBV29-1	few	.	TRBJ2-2	TGCAGCGTCAGATCGGGGTGGGACACCGGGGAGCTGTTTTTT	CSVRSGWDTGELFF
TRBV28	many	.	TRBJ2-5	TGTGCCAGCAGTTTAAGTCGTCGAGTTGCAGAGACCCAGTACTTC	CASSLSRRVAETQYF
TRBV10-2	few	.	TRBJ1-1	TGCGCCAGCAAGGTCCAGGGAATGAACACTGAAGCTTTCTTT	CASKVQGMNTEAFF
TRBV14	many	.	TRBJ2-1	TGTGCCAGCAGCCAAGATCATTATGGGATCACCCTCAACAATGAGCAGTTCTTC	CASSQDHYGITLNNEQFF
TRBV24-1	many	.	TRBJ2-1	TGTGCCACCAGTGATGGCATGGTGGGACCAACCTACAATGAGCAGTTCTTC	CATSDGMVGPTYNEQFF
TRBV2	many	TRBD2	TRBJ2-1	TGTGCCAGCAGTGCACTAGCGGGAGAGGGAAATGAGCAGTTCTTC	CASSALAGEGNEQFF
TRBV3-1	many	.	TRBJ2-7	TGTGCCAGCAGCCAAGAAGGACACAATTCCTACGAGCAGTACTTC	CASSQEGHNSYEQYF
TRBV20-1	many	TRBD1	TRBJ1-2	TGCAGTGCTAGAGATCGGCAGGGGGCAAGTCAACATGGCTACACCTTC	CSARDRQGASQHGYTF
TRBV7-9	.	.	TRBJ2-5	TGTGCCAGCAGCTTAGCTCGCAGTCAAGAGACCCAGTACTTC	CASSLARSQETQYF
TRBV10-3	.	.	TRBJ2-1	TGTGCCATCAGAGGAAGGGGGGCACAAGAATACAATGAGCAGTTCTTC	CAIRGRGAQEYNEQFF
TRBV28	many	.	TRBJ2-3	TGTGCCAGCAGTTCTCGAGGGTTGAGAGGAGATACGCAGTATTTT	CASSSRGLRGDTQYF
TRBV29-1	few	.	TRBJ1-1	TGCAGCGTTGTCGAGGGGGGAGCTTTCTTT	CSVVEGGAFF
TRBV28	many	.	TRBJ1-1	TGTGCCAGCAGTGCACCGGCCGGGACACGGTCGGAAGCTTTCTTT	CASSAPAGTRSEAFF
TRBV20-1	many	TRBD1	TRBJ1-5	TGCAGTGCCGGAACAGGGGCTCGGGAGCCCCAGCATTTT	CSAGTGAREPQHF
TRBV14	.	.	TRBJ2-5	TGTGCCAGCAGTTCGGTAGAGACCCAGTACTTC	CASSSVETQYF
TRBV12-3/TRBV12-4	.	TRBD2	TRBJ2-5	TGTGCCAGCAGGGGCGGGAGAATTGAGGTTGACTTC	CASRGGRIEVDF
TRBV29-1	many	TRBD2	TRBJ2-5	TGCAGCGGACGACTAGCGGGAGCTGAGACCCAGTACTTC	CSGRLAGAETQYF